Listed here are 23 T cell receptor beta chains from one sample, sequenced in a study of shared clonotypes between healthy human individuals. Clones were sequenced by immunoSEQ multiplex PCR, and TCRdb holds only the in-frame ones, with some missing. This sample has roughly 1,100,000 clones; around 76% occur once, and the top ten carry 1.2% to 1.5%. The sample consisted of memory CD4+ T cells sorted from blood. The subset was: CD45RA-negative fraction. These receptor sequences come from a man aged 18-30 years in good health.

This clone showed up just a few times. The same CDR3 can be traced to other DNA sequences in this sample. In DNA, the CDR3 is TGTGCCTGGAGCGCCAACAGGGACACTGAAGCTTTCTTT. Its translation: CAWSANRDTEAFF. V usage is TRBV30 and J usage is TRBJ1-1; maybe TRBD1 (6 bases). Germline loops: CDR1 GTSNPN, CDR2 SVGIG (reference sequence). V dropped 3 bases and J dropped 3 bases, with 11 bases sitting between them. This CDR3 is 13 amino acids long.

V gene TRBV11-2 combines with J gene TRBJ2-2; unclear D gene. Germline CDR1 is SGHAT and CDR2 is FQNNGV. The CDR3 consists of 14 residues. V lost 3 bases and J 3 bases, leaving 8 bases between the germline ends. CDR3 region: CASSLDDHTGELFF. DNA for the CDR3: TGTGCCAGCAGCTTGGACGACCACACCGGGGAGCTGTTTTTT.

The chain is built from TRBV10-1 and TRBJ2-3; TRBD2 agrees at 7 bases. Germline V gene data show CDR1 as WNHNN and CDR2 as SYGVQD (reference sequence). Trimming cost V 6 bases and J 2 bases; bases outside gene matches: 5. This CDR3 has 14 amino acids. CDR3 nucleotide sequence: TGCGCCAGCAGCGAAGCGGGGTACACAGATACGCAGTATTTT. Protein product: CASSEAGYTDTQYF.

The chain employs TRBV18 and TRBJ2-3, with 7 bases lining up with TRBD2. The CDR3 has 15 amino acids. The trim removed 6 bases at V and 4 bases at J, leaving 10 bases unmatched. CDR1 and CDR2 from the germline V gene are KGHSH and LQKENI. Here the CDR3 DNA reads TGTGCCAGCTCTCCCAGCGGGAACGGGGCAGATACGCAGTATTTT. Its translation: CASSPSGNGADTQYF.

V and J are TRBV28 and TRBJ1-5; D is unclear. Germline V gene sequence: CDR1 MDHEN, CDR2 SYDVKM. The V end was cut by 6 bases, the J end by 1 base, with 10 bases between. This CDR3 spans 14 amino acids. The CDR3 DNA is TGTGCCAGCAGGGGAGGGAAGAGCAATCAGCCCCAGCATTTT. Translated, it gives CASRGGKSNQPQHF.

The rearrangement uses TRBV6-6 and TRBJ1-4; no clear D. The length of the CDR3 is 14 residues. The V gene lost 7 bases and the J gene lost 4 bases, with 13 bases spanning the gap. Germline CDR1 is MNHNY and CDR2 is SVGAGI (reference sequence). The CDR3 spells CASTRLGLNEKLFF. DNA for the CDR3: TGTGCCAGCACTCGGCTCGGGCTTAATGAAAAACTGTTTTTT.

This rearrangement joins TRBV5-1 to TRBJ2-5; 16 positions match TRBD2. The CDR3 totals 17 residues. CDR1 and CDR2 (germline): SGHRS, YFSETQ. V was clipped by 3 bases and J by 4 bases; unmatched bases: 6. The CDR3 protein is CASSSGLAGGPSETQYF. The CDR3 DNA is TGCGCCAGCAGCTCGGGACTAGCGGGAGGGCCGTCAGAGACCCAGTACTTC.

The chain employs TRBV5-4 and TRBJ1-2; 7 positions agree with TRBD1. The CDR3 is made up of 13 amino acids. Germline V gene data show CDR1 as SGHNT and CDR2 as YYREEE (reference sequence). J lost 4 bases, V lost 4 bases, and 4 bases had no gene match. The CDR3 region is CASSRGQLYGYTF. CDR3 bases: TGTGCCAGCAGCAGGGGACAGCTCTATGGCTACACCTTC.

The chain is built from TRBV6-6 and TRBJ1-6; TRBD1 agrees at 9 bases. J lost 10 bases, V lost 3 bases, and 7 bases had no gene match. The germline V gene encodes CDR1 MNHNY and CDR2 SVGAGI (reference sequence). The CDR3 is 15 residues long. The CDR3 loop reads CASSYETGGHSPLHF. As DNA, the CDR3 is TGTGCCAGCAGTTATGAGACAGGGGGACACTCACCCCTCCACTTT.

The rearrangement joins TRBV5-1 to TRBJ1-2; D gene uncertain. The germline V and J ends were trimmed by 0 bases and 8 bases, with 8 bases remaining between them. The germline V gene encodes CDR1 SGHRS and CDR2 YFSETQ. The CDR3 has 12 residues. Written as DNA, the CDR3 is TGCGCCAGCAGCTTGGCCAGTTCGGGCTACACCTTC. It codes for CASSLASSGYTF.

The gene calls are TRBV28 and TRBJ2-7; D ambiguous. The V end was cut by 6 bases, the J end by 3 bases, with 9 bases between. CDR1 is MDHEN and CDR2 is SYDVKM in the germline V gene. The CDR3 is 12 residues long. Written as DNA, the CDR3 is TGTGCCAGCAGGTCCGTCGGCTACGAGCAGTACTTC. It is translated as CASRSVGYEQYF.

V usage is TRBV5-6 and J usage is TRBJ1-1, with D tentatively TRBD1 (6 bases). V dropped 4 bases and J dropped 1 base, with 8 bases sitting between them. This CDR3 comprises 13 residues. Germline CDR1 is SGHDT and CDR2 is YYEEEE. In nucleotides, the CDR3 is TGTGCCAGCAGCATGGACAGGAACACTGAAGCTTTCTTT. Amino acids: CASSMDRNTEAFF.

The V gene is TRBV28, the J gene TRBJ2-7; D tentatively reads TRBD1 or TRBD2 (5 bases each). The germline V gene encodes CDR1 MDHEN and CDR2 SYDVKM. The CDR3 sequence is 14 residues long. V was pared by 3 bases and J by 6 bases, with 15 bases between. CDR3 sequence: CASSFLGPATEQYF. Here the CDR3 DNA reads TGTGCCAGCAGTTTTTTGGGACCGGCTACCGAGCAGTACTTC.

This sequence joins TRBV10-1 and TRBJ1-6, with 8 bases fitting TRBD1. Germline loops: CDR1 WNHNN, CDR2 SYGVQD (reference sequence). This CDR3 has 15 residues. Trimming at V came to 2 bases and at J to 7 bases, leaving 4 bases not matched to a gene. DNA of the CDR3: TGCGCCAGCAGTGAGGGGACAGGAGGAAATTCACCCCTCCACTTT. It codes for CASSEGTGGNSPLHF.

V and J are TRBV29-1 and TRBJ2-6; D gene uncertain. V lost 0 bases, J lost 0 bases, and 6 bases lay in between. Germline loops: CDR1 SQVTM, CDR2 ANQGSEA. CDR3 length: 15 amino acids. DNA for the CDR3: TGCAGCGTTGAAGACCAAAACTCTGGGGCCAACGTCCTGACTTTC. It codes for CSVEDQNSGANVLTF.

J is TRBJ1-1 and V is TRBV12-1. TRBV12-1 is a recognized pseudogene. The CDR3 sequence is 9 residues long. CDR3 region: CASSPEAFF. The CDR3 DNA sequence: TGTGCCAGCAGCCCTGAAGCTTTCTTT.

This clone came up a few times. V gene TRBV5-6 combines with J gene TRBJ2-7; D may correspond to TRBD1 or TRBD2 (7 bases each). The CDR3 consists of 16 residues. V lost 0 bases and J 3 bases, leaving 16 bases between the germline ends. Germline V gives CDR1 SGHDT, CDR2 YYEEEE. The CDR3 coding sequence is TGTGCCAGCAGCTTGGGGTTGGCAGGGGGGGACTACGAGCAGTACTTC. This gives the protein CASSLGLAGGDYEQYF.

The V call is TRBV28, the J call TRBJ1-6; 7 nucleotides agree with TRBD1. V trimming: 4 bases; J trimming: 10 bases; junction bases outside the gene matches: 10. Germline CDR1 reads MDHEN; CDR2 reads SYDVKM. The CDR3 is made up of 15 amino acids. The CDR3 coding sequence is TGTGCCAGCAGTTCCAACAGGGGTCTCTGGTCACCCCTCCACTTT. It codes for CASSSNRGLWSPLHF.

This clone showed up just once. The CDR3 nucleotides read TGTGCCAGCCGGAGACAGGGAATTGTGGGCTATGGCTACACCTTC. It translates to CASRRQGIVGYGYTF. The chain joins TRBV6-1 to TRBJ1-2, with 7 bases identical to TRBD1. The CDR3 is 15 residues long. V dropped 8 bases and J dropped 4; count of bases not matched to a gene: 13. CDR1 is MNHNS and CDR2 is SASEGT in the germline V gene.

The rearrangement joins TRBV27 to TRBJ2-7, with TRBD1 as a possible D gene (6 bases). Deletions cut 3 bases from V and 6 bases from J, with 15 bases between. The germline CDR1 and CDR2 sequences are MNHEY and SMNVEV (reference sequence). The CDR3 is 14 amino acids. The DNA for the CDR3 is TGTGCCAGCAGTTTCCGGGGAAGAGGGGGCGAGCAGTACTTC. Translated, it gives CASSFRGRGGEQYF.

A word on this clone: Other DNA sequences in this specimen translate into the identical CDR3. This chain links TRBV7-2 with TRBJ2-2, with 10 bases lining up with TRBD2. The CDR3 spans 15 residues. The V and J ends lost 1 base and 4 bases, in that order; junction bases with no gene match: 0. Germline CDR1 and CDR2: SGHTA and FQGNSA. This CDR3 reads CASSLGLAGTGELFF. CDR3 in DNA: TGTGCCAGCAGCTTAGGACTAGCGGGCACCGGGGAGCTGTTTTTT.

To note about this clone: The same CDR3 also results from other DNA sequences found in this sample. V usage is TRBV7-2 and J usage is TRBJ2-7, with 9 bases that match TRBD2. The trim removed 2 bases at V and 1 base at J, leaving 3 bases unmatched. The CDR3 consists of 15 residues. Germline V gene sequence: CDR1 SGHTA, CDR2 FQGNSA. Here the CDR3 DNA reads TGTGCCAGCAGCTTACGGCTAGCGGGGTCCTACGAGCAGTACTTC. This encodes CASSLRLAGSYEQYF.

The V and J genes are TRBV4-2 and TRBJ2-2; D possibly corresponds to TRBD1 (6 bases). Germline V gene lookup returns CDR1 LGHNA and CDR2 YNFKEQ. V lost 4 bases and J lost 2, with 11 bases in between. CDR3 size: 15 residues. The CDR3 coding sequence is TGTGCCAGCAGCCCCCGACAGGTTAACACCGGGGAGCTGTTTTTT. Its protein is CASSPRQVNTGELFF.